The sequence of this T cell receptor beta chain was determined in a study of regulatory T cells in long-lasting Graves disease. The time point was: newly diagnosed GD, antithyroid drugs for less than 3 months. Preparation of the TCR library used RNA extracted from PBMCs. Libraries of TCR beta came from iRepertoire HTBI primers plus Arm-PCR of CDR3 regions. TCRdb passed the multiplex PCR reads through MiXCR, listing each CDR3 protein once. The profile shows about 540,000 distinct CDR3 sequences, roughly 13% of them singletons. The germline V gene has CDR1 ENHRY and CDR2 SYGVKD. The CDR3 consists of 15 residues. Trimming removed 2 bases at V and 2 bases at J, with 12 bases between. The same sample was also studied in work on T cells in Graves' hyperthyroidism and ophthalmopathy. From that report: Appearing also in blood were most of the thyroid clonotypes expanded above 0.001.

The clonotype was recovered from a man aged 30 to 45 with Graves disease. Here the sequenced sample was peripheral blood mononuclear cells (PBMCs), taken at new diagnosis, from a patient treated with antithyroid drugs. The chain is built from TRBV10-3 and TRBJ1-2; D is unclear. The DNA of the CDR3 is TGTGCCATCAGTGAGGTCTGGACGGGAAACTATGGCTACACCTTC. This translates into CAISEVWTGNYGYTF.